Sequencing of this T cell receptor beta chain was carried out in a study of Graves' ophthalmopathy and Graves' hyperthyroidism. Points from the study as a whole: A majority of expanded thyroid clonotypes exceeding 0.001 frequency were likewise present in blood.

Amplified TCR beta CDR3 regions were obtained using RNA transcripts as template. The authors performed first-round RT-PCR with HTBI primers and then a second-round multiplex PCR. TCRdb used MiXCR to reprocess the multiplex PCR reads, holding one entry per CDR3 protein. This sample has more than 550,000 distinct CDR3 sequences, with over 40% found just once. The table lists this clonotype with many counts. Antigen: not known. Sequenced sample: peripheral blood. This receptor was taken from an adult man with Graves' ophthalmopathy.

Written as DNA, the CDR3 is TGTGCCAGCAGTGAAATGGGCCGGGGCTATGGCTACACCTTC. Protein sequence: CASSEMGRGYGYTF. The chain is built from TRBV2 and TRBJ1-2, with D uncertain. Germline CDR1 and CDR2: SNHLY and FYNNEI. Trimming pared 2 bases from V and 4 bases from J, leaving 11 bases between. The CDR3 loop spans 14 amino acids.